This TCR beta chain originates from a study of CD4+ T cells in melanoma. Profiled with immunoSEQ multiplex PCR; TCRdb holds only in-frame clones, not every one. The sample contains 15,000 to 20,000 clones, approximately 84% of which appear only once. CDR3 size: 14 residues. Germline CDR1 and CDR2: SGHTA and FQGNSA. Trimming left V 2 bases short and J 4 bases short, with 9 bases between. Sequencing was done on a sample of cells from a culture (not recorded whether cultured in vitro). The receptor was isolated from a human donor with melanoma. This chain links TRBV7-2 with TRBJ1-5; D is unclear. The CDR3 reads CASSLRNWNQPQHF. CDR3 DNA sequence: TGTGCCAGCAGCTTAAGGAACTGGAATCAGCCCCAGCATTTT.